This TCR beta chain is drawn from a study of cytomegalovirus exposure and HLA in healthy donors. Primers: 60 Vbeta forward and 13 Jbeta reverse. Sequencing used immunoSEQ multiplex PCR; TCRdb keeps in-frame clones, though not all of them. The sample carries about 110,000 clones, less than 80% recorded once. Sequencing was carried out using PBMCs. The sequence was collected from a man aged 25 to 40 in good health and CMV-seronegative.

DNA for the CDR3: TGTGCCAGCAGTTACTTCGAGACCGGGACAGAAGCTTTCTTT. Translating gives CASSYFETGTEAFF. The chain combines TRBV6-6 with TRBJ1-1, with D tentatively TRBD1 (6 bases). Trimming stripped 1 base from V and 8 bases from J, with 14 bases between. Looked up from germline, CDR1 is MNHNY and CDR2 is SVGAGI (reference sequence). This CDR3 has 14 amino acids.